What follows are 28 T cell receptor beta chains derived from one specimen sequenced in a study of OX40 agonist ivuxolimab in advanced cancers. Here immunoSEQ multiplex PCR was the method, and the copy in TCRdb shows in-frame clones only, minus some. The sample holds 50,000 to 85,000 clones, about four fifths seen once. Sample: CD4+ or CD8+ T cells sorted from blood, taken in a trial of the OX40 agonist ivuxolimab. The source of these receptors is an adult with an advanced solid tumor such as melanoma, head and neck, liver or kidney cancer.

The chain employs TRBV6-1 and TRBJ2-7; D could derive from TRBD1 or TRBD2 (6 bases each). V lost 0 bases to trimming and J lost 4 bases, with 16 bases between them. This CDR3 is built from 16 residues. The germline gives CDR1 MNHNS, CDR2 SASEGT. CDR3 amino acids: CASSEARGRGGYEQYF. The CDR3 DNA reads as TGTGCCAGCAGTGAAGCGCGAGGCAGGGGAGGATACGAGCAGTACTTC.

V usage is TRBV5-6 and J usage is TRBJ1-6; D is ambiguous. Germline CDR1 and CDR2: SGHDT and YYEEEE. This CDR3 region has 15 residues. V dropped 0 bases and J dropped 9 bases, with 13 bases sitting between them. CDR3 protein: CASSLGTISGSPLHF. The CDR3 coding sequence is TGTGCCAGCAGCTTGGGAACAATATCAGGTTCACCCCTCCACTTT.

The V and J genes are TRBV2 and TRBJ2-3; maybe TRBD2 (7 bases). Germline V gene data show CDR1 as SNHLY and CDR2 as FYNNEI. Trimming pared 8 bases from V and 0 bases from J, leaving 15 bases between. The CDR3 covers 15 residues. The CDR3, as DNA: TGTGCCAGCGGGGGGCTAGCGGTGAGCACAGATACGCAGTATTTT. The encoded protein is CASGGLAVSTDTQYF.

The gene calls are TRBV7-2 and TRBJ2-5; D unclear. The CDR3 has 15 residues. Per germline, CDR1 SGHTA and CDR2 FQGNSA. V was trimmed by 5 bases and J by 4 bases, leaving 17 bases between them. Here the CDR3 DNA reads TGTGCCAGCAGCCCAGGACCTGGTCAGGTAGAGACCCAGTACTTC. This gives the protein CASSPGPGQVETQYF.

The chain uses TRBV19 and TRBJ1-3; 12 bases map to TRBD1. Germline lookup yields CDR1 LNHDA and CDR2 SQIVND (reference sequence). The CDR3 is 16 residues long. V was clipped by 5 bases and J by 4 bases; unmatched bases: 6. The CDR3 bases are TGTGCCAGTAGTTTTGGGACAGGGGGCTACGGAAACACCATATATTTT. This codes for CASSFGTGGYGNTIYF.

The chain has TRBV27 and TRBJ2-7, with D tentatively TRBD1 (6 bases). The CDR3 has 14 amino acids. The V gene lost 8 bases and the J gene lost 1 base, with 15 bases spanning the gap. CDR1 and CDR2 (germline): MNHEY, SMNVEV (reference sequence). The CDR3 DNA reads as TGTGCCAGCGCCGGGCGCGGACAGTCCTACGAGCAGTACTTC. Protein sequence: CASAGRGQSYEQYF.

This clone was seen a few times. This chain links TRBV27 with TRBJ2-5; tentatively, D is TRBD1 (5 bases). Germline V gene lookup returns CDR1 MNHEY and CDR2 SMNVEV (reference sequence). Between the trimmed V and J ends, which lost 6 bases and 6 bases, there was a span of 20 bases. The CDR3 covers 15 residues. CDR3 sequence (DNA): TGTGCCAGCAGCCCCGTCGGTGTAGGGGAACAGACCCAGTACTTC. It is translated as CASSPVGVGEQTQYF.

This clone was found once. The rearrangement links TRBV11-3 to TRBJ2-1; 13 bases line up with TRBD2. Per germline, CDR1 SGHNT and CDR2 YENEEA. V dropped 3 bases and J dropped 3; count of bases not matched to a gene: 8. The CDR3 length is 18 residues. The CDR3 sequence: CASSFSLAGGSFYNEQFF. The CDR3 DNA reads as TGTGCCAGCAGCTTTTCACTAGCGGGAGGGTCATTCTACAATGAGCAGTTCTTC. Combining the CDR3 with reference TRBV11-3 and TRBJ2-1 gives the whole variable domain EAGVVQSPRYKIIEKKQPVAFWCNPISGHNTLYWYLQNLGQGPELLIRYENEEAVDDSQLPKDRFSAERLKGVDSTLKIQPAELGDSAVYLCASSFSLAGGSFYNEQFFGPGTRLTVL.

V usage is TRBV28 and J usage is TRBJ2-3; a weak D match, TRBD2 (6 bases). V lost 9 bases, J lost 0 bases, and 13 bases lay in between. Looked up from germline, CDR1 is MDHEN and CDR2 is SYDVKM. CDR3 length equals 14 residues. The CDR3 reads CASTTRTSTDTQYF. CDR3 bases: TGTGCCAGTACGACTAGAACCAGCACAGATACGCAGTATTTT.

This chain joins TRBV7-9 and TRBJ2-3, with 10 bases lining up with TRBD2. Germline CDR1 and CDR2: SEHNR and FQNEAQ (reference sequence). The length of the CDR3 is 16 residues. Unmatched junction bases numbered 7, after V lost 5 bases and J lost 2 bases. For the CDR3, the DNA is TGTGCCAGCAGCCGTACCCTAGCGGGAGACACAGATACGCAGTATTTT. Translating gives CASSRTLAGDTDTQYF. Variable domain in full (rest from reference TRBV7-9 and TRBJ2-3): DTGVSQNPRHKITKRGQNVTFRCDPISEHNRLYWYRQTLGQGPEFLTYFQNEAQLEKSRLLSDRFSAERPKGSFSTLEIQRTEQGDSAMYLCASSRTLAGDTDTQYFGPGTRLTVL.

This clone was found once. The chain recombines TRBV5-6 with TRBJ2-4, with 7 bases fitting TRBD2. CDR1 is SGHDT and CDR2 is YYEEEE in the germline V gene. The CDR3 contains 15 residues. Trimming took 2 bases from V and 2 from J; bases not matched to a gene: 4. For the CDR3, the DNA is TGTGCCAGCAGCTTAGGCGGGAGCACCAAAAACATTCAGTACTTC. Its protein product is CASSLGGSTKNIQYF.

The CDR3: CASQQGSETQYF. CDR3 in DNA: TGCGCCAGCCAACAGGGGTCAGAGACCCAGTACTTC. This rearrangement joins TRBV10-2 to TRBJ2-5; 7 nucleotides align to TRBD1. CDR1 is WSHSY, CDR2 SAAADI, per germline. The CDR3 is 12 amino acids. With 8 bases clipped from V and 4 bases from J, the junction kept 4 bases outside the gene matches.

The chain has TRBV28 and TRBJ1-2, with 7 bases fitting TRBD1. CDR3 length: 14 residues. The junction had 13 bases not matched to a gene; V was cut back by 8 bases and J by 7 bases. The V gene's germline CDR1 is MDHEN and CDR2 SYDVKM. CDR3 DNA sequence: TGTGCCAGCTTCCGTACAGTAGGGGGCCGTGGCTACACCTTC. It codes for CASFRTVGGRGYTF.

The J gene is TRBJ1-1, the V gene TRBV11-2, with 9 bases fitting TRBD1. This CDR3 is built from 14 residues. Germline loops: CDR1 SGHAT, CDR2 FQNNGV. The trim removed 5 bases at V and 4 bases at J, leaving 5 bases unmatched. This CDR3 is CASSATGGVTEAFF. CDR3 sequence (DNA): TGTGCCAGCAGCGCAACAGGGGGCGTCACTGAAGCTTTCTTT.

V gene TRBV29-1 combines with J gene TRBJ2-1, with 10 positions matching TRBD2. Trimming removed 7 bases from V and 4 bases from J; junction bases left unmatched: 13. The CDR3 runs 16 residues. The V gene's germline CDR1 is SQVTM and CDR2 ANQGSEA. The CDR3 nucleotides read TGCAGCGCCAACCGGCCGCCTAGCGGGAGTTACAATGAGCAGTTCTTC. Amino acids: CSANRPPSGSYNEQFF.

The chain joins TRBV5-1 to TRBJ1-2, with a possible D match to TRBD1 (6 bases). This CDR3 spans 15 amino acids. Germline CDR1 is SGHRS and CDR2 is YFSETQ. With 0 bases removed from V and 2 bases from J, the gap between germline ends came to 11 bases. The CDR3, as DNA: TGCGCCAGCAGCTTGGATGCGGGGGCGAACTATGGCTACACCTTC. Translated: CASSLDAGANYGYTF.

The rearrangement uses TRBV10-3 and TRBJ1-5; D is unclear. Between the trimmed V and J ends, which lost 0 bases and 4 bases, there was a span of 7 bases. The CDR3 runs 14 residues. The V gene's germline CDR1 is ENHRY and CDR2 SYGVKD. CDR3 nucleotide sequence: TGTGCCATCAGTGAGTCGGCAGTAAATCAGCCCCAGCATTTT. Translated: CAISESAVNQPQHF.

CDR3 region: CASSALAGAYNEQFF. In DNA, the CDR3 is TGTGCCAGCAGTGCTCTAGCGGGAGCCTACAATGAGCAGTTCTTC. V gene TRBV6-4 combines with J gene TRBJ2-1; 10 bases line up with TRBD2. CDR3 length: 15 amino acids. The V and J ends lost 4 bases and 2 bases, in that order; junction bases with no gene match: 2. Germline CDR1 MRHNA, CDR2 SNTAGT.

The chain has TRBV6-5 and TRBJ1-2; maybe TRBD1 (6 bases). The germline CDR1 and CDR2 sequences are MNHEY and SVGAGI. The CDR3 sequence is 13 residues long. Trimming took off 5 bases at V and 4 bases at J, with 11 bases between the two ends. The CDR3 sequence: CASSRTVGYGYTF. CDR3 DNA: TGTGCCAGCAGTAGGACAGTCGGCTATGGCTACACCTTC.

The V gene is TRBV29-1, the J gene TRBJ2-5; 7 positions match TRBD1. CDR3 size: 14 residues. V shed 0 bases, J shed 4 bases, and the junction held 5 bases outside the gene matches. From germline, CDR1 is SQVTM and CDR2 ANQGSEA. The CDR3 DNA sequence: TGCAGCGTTGAAGATCCGACAGGGCCAGAGACCCAGTACTTC. Its translation: CSVEDPTGPETQYF.

The rearrangement joins TRBV5-1 to TRBJ2-5; the match to TRBD1 covers 9 bases. The length of the CDR3 is 17 residues. Germline V lookup: CDR1 SGHRS, CDR2 YFSETQ. Trimming at V came to 0 bases and at J to 2 bases, leaving 8 bases not matched to a gene. The CDR3 DNA reads as TGCGCCAGCAGCTTGGTCGCCGGGACAGGGTCACAAGAGACCCAGTACTTC. It codes for CASSLVAGTGSQETQYF.

The CDR3 bases are TGTGCCAGCTCACCTGGAGACAGTCTGACTGAAGCTTTCTTT. It yields the protein CASSPGDSLTEAFF. The rearrangement uses TRBV18 and TRBJ1-1, with D perhaps TRBD1 (5 bases). The V gene lost 3 bases and the J gene lost 5 bases, with 13 bases spanning the gap. Germline values: CDR1 KGHSH, CDR2 LQKENI. The CDR3 loop spans 14 amino acids.

This sequence joins TRBV7-2 and TRBJ2-2; D unresolved. Germline CDR1 SGHTA, CDR2 FQGNSA. This CDR3 is built from 13 residues. Deletions cut 5 bases from V and 6 bases from J, with 10 bases between. CDR3 sequence (DNA): TGTGCCAGCAGCCCCGTTGGGGCCGGGGAGCTGTTTTTT. It is translated as CASSPVGAGELFF.

V gene TRBV19 combines with J gene TRBJ2-2; D unclear. This CDR3 has 13 amino acids. Germline lookup yields CDR1 LNHDA and CDR2 SQIVND (reference sequence). The V end lost 5 bases, the J end lost 0 bases, and 4 bases lay between the germline ends. CDR3 protein: CASSDTNTGELFF. In DNA form, the CDR3 reads TGTGCCAGTAGTGACACGAACACCGGGGAGCTGTTTTTT.

The J gene is TRBJ2-5, the V gene TRBV5-4; 7 bases line up with TRBD2. The J segment lost 4 bases and the V segment lost 0 bases, leaving 6 bases of the junction unmatched. Germline V lookup: CDR1 SGHNT, CDR2 YYREEE (reference sequence). CDR3 length: 15 amino acids. CDR3 nucleotide sequence: TGTGCCAGCAGCTTGGAAGGCGGGAGAAGAGAGACCCAGTACTTC. Its protein is CASSLEGGRRETQYF.

The CDR3 nucleotides are TGTGCCAGCAGTTGGGACAGTACTAGCGGGGGAGGGGGTAAAAACATTCAGTACTTC. Translation: CASSWDSTSGGGGKNIQYF. The chain combines TRBV2 with TRBJ2-4, with 11 bases lining up with TRBD2. This CDR3 comprises 19 residues. V shed 5 bases and J 4 bases; nucleotides not matched to a gene: 16. CDR1 and CDR2 (germline): SNHLY, FYNNEI. Using reference TRBV2 and TRBJ2-4 for the parts outside the CDR3, the full variable domain is EPEVTQTPSHQVTQMGQEVILRCVPISNHLYFYWYRQILGQKVEFLVSFYNNEISEKSEIFDDQFSVERPDGSNFTLKIRSTKLEDSAMYFCASSWDSTSGGGGKNIQYFGAGTRLSVL.

V is TRBV29-1 and J is TRBJ2-7; the D is unclear. The V end was cut by 5 bases, the J end by 3 bases, with 5 bases between. In germline, CDR1 is SQVTM, CDR2 ANQGSEA. CDR3 length: 10 amino acids. CDR3 DNA sequence: TGCAGCGTTTGGGACTACGAGCAGTACTTC. This encodes CSVWDYEQYF.

The chain links TRBV6-5 to TRBJ1-4; the D gene is possibly TRBD1 (5 bases). This CDR3 region has 15 residues. The germline V and J ends were trimmed by 5 bases and 4 bases, with 14 bases remaining between them. Germline V gene sequence: CDR1 MNHEY, CDR2 SVGAGI. CDR3 region: CASSSRQTSNEKLFF. The CDR3 DNA follows: TGTGCCAGCAGTAGTCGACAGACCAGTAATGAAAAACTGTTTTTT.